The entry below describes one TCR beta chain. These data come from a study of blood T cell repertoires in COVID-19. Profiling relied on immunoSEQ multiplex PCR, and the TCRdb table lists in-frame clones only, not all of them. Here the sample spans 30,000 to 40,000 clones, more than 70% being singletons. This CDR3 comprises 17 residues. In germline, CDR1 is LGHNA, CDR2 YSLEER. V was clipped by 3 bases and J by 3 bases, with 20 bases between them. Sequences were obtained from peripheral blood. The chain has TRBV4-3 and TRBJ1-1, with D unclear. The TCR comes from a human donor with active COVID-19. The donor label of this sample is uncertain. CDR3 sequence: CASSQLLTGSLHTEAFF. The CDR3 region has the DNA TGCGCCAGCAGCCAGCTGCTGACGGGGAGTTTACACACTGAAGCTTTCTTT.